Presented here are 7 T cell receptor beta chains from one specimen sequenced in a study of CD8+ T cells in alopecia areata. RNA was extracted and reverse transcribed into cDNA as the sequencing template. Only in-frame clones appear in the TCRdb table, and some are missing; sequencing was by immunoSEQ multiplex PCR. The sample yields over 150,000 clones, roughly 56% seen once. What was sequenced was CD8+ T cells sorted from blood. The source of these receptors is a human donor in good health.

The table lists this clone with a few counts. This chain joins TRBV5-1 and TRBJ1-4, with D unresolved. Germline assignment: CDR1 SGHRS and CDR2 YFSETQ. Trimming cost V 2 bases and J 0 bases, with 14 bases left between them. CDR3 length: 17 amino acids. The CDR3, as DNA: TGCGCCAGCAGCTTACGTCGGGTTACGGCAACTAATGAAAAACTGTTTTTT. Protein: CASSLRRVTATNEKLFF.

Only one count was recorded for this clone. J is TRBJ1-2 and V is TRBV10-2; D is unclear. The germline V gene has CDR1 WSHSY and CDR2 SAAADI. The V end was cut by 6 bases, the J end by 4 bases, with 15 bases between. CDR3 length: 14 amino acids. CDR3 sequence (DNA): TGCGCCAGCAGGACGCACAGAACCACCTATGGCTACACCTTC. This sequence encodes CASRTHRTTYGYTF.

The sample holds many counts of this clone. V and J are TRBV11-2 and TRBJ2-1; D remains unclear. The CDR3 totals 13 residues. Trimming left V 5 bases short and J 5 bases short, with 10 bases between. Looked up from germline, CDR1 is SGHAT and CDR2 is FQNNGV. The CDR3 here is CASSQELHNEQFF. Written as DNA, the CDR3 is TGTGCCAGCAGCCAAGAACTGCACAATGAGCAGTTCTTC. The whole variable domain, remainder taken from reference TRBV11-2 and TRBJ2-1, is EAGVAQSPRYKIIEKRQSVAFWCNPISGHATLYWYQQILGQGPKLLIQFQNNGVVDDSQLPKDRFSAERLKGVDSTLKIQPAKLEDSAVYLCASSQELHNEQFFGPGTRLTVL.

The CDR3 spells CASSAAGGQYF. CDR3 bases: TGTGCCAGCAGCGCAGCGGGGGGTCAGTACTTC. The gene calls are TRBV2 and TRBJ2-4, with 9 bases that match TRBD2. This CDR3 region has 11 residues. V lost 6 bases, J lost 12 bases, and 3 bases stayed unmatched. CDR1 and CDR2 from the germline V gene are SNHLY and FYNNEI. Looking up the rest from reference TRBV2 and TRBJ2-4 gives the full variable domain: EPEVTQTPSHQVTQMGQEVILRCVPISNHLYFYWYRQILGQKVEFLVSFYNNEISEKSEIFDDQFSVERPDGSNFTLKIRSTKLEDSAMYFCASSAAGGQYFGAGTRLSVL.

Concerning this clone itself: Other DNA sequences of this sample code for an identical CDR3. The chain uses TRBV29-1 and TRBJ2-7; D possibly matches TRBD1 or TRBD2 (7 bases each). Trimming cost V 3 bases and J 6 bases, with 9 bases left between them. Germline V gene sequence: CDR1 SQVTM, CDR2 ANQGSEA. CDR3 length equals 11 residues. Written as DNA, the CDR3 is TGCAGCGTTGACAGGGGGGGCGAGCAGTACTTC. Its protein is CSVDRGGEQYF.

V usage is TRBV30 and J usage is TRBJ1-1; D possibly corresponds to TRBD1 (5 bases). The germline V gene has CDR1 GTSNPN and CDR2 SVGIG (reference sequence). The CDR3 runs 15 residues. Trimming left V 6 bases short and J 1 base short, with 18 bases between. CDR3 DNA: TGTGCCTGTTCTCCCCCGGGACGGACGAACACTGAAGCTTTCTTT. As protein: CACSPPGRTNTEAFF.

V usage is TRBV13 and J usage is TRBJ1-1; unclear D gene. The CDR3 consists of 15 residues. Per the germline V gene, CDR1 is PRHDT and CDR2 is FYEKMQ (reference sequence). V lost 0 bases and J lost 5, with 13 bases in between. CDR3 amino acids: CASSLGDGIETEAFF. The CDR3 DNA reads TGTGCCAGCAGCTTAGGTGATGGGATAGAAACTGAAGCTTTCTTT.